The rows below give T cell receptor beta chains drawn from one sample of a study of molecular identifiers for immune sequencing clone quantification. TCRdb re-analysed the PCR reads in MiXCR, keeping a single row per CDR3 protein. Among tens of thousands of distinct CDR3 sequences listed, about a fifth were seen once. Material for sequencing was naive CD8+ T cells from blood, with Jurkat cell RNA spiked in. The receptor set was obtained from a human donor in good health. Some libraries in this study had Jurkat cell RNA spiked in. CDR3s include the opening cysteine and the closing phenylalanine or tryptophan. A D gene is named only where the DNA matches it firmly. Clone size is given for some rows only: seen once, a few or many times, or a class if the clone is expanded.

NA | many | TRBJ2-5 | TRBV7-9 | TGTGCCAGCAGCTCAGAACTGTCTAGCGTAGAGACCCAGTACTTC | CASSSELSSVETQYF
NA | many | TRBJ2-1 | TRBV27 | TGTGCCAGCAGTTTCGGCGGGTCCTACAATGAGCAGTTCTTC | CASSFGGSYNEQFF
NA | many | TRBJ1-2 | TRBV12-3/TRBV12-4 | TGTGCCAGCAGTTCCGATTATGGCTACACCTTC | CASSSDYGYTF
NA | many | TRBJ1-2 | TRBV19 | TGTGCCAGTAGTATCCCACGCTCCAACTATGGCTACACCTTC | CASSIPRSNYGYTF
NA | many | TRBJ2-7 | TRBV28 | TGTGCCAGCATGGGGTCAGGGGCCGAGCAGTACTTC | CASMGSGAEQYF
NA | NA | TRBJ2-5 | TRBV20-1 | TGCAGTGCTAGAGATGCTCTGGGGGCGGCCCAAGAGACCCAGTACTTC | CSARDALGAAQETQYF
NA | many | TRBJ2-3 | TRBV20-1 | TGCAGTGCCGATACCGGTTTGGACACAGATACGCAGTATTTT | CSADTGLDTDTQYF
TRBD2 | many | TRBJ2-7 | TRBV28 | TGTGCCAGCAAACTAGCGGGAAGCTACGAGCAGTACTTC | CASKLAGSYEQYF
TRBD2 | NA | TRBJ2-3 | TRBV12-3/TRBV12-4 | TGTGCCAGCAGTGGCGCGGGGGGCAGGGAGACGGCGCCAGATACGCAGTATTTT | CASSGAGGRETAPDTQYF
TRBD2 | many | TRBJ2-1 | TRBV27 | TGTGCCAGCAGTTTACTGCGTGGCGGGAGCAGCGTGGATGAGCAGTTCTTC | CASSLLRGGSSVDEQFF
NA | many | TRBJ1-1 | TRBV9 | TGTGCCAGCAGCCAGGGCACTGAAGCTTTCTTT | CASSQGTEAFF
TRBD2 | many | TRBJ2-7 | TRBV28 | TGTGCCAGCAGTTTCCGACTAGCGGGAGACGAGCAGTACTTC | CASSFRLAGDEQYF
NA | many | TRBJ1-1 | TRBV19 | TGTGCCAGTAGCGCTCCCACTGAAGCTTTCTTT | CASSAPTEAFF
NA | many | TRBJ2-5 | TRBV5-4 | TGTGCCAGCAGCGGAGGGACAGAAGAGACCCAGTACTTC | CASSGGTEETQYF
NA | many | TRBJ1-1 | TRBV19 | TGTGCCAGTAGTATCTTGGGGGCGGGAAGAGACACTGAAGCTTTCTTT | CASSILGAGRDTEAFF
TRBD2 | many | TRBJ2-3 | TRBV5-1 | TGCGCCAGCAGCTGGACTAGCGGCACAGATACGCAGTATTTT | CASSWTSGTDTQYF
NA | many | TRBJ2-7 | TRBV6-6 | TGTGCCAGCAGTGCAATTTACGAGCAGTACTTC | CASSAIYEQYF
TRBD1 | many | TRBJ1-1 | TRBV23-1 | TGCGCCAGCAGTCCCCACAGGGGTAGGGCTGAAGCTTTCTTT | CASSPHRGRAEAFF
NA | NA | TRBJ1-1 | TRBV20-1 | TGCAGTGCTAGAGATTGGGGGAAGGGCATGAACTTAGAAGCTTTCTTT | CSARDWGKGMNLEAFF
NA | many | TRBJ1-1 | TRBV7-9 | TGTGCCACAGCAGACCAGAACACTGAAGCTTTCTTT | CATADQNTEAFF
NA | many | TRBJ1-3 | TRBV20-1 | TGCAGTGCTAGAGATCTGGGGCCCGGAAACACCATATATTTT | CSARDLGPGNTIYF
TRBD2 | many | TRBJ2-7 | TRBV4-3 | TGCGCCAGCAGCCAAGGGCTAGCGGCTGCCTACGAGCAGTACTTC | CASSQGLAAAYEQYF
NA | medium-sized | TRBJ2-7 | TRBV28 | TGTGCCAGCAGCTTTCTAGCCTACGAGCAGTACTTC | CASSFLAYEQYF
NA | many | TRBJ2-7 | TRBV29-1 | TGCAGCGTTGAATGGGACAAAAGCTACGAGCAGTACTTC | CSVEWDKSYEQYF
TRBD1 | many | TRBJ2-7 | TRBV7-9 | TGTGCCAGCAGCGACCCCGGGACAGGCCCCTACGAGCAGTACTTC | CASSDPGTGPYEQYF
NA | many | TRBJ2-1 | TRBV24-1 | TGTGCCACCAGTGATAAGAGCTACGATGAGCAGTTCTTC | CATSDKSYDEQFF